What follows describes a single T cell receptor beta chain. What it binds is unknown. This entry belongs to a study of cytomegalovirus exposure and HLA in healthy donors. Study-wide background: HLA-typed donors were the source of 90 million or so unique TCRs, which an early data release held. Study results and limitations: Across all donors, roughly uniform sequencing depth was an assumption of the presence/absence analyses.

Researchers ran the PCR with 60 Vbeta and 13 Jbeta primers. Only in-frame clones appear in the TCRdb table, and some are missing; sequencing was by immunoSEQ multiplex PCR. The sample holds roughly 180,000 clones, about 77% seen once. The CDR3 totals 15 residues. Trimming at V came to 4 bases and at J to 3 bases, leaving 7 bases not matched to a gene. Germline V gene lookup returns CDR1 LGHNA and CDR2 YSLEER. Sequencing input: PBMCs. This TCR came from a woman in her 30s in good health and CMV-seropositive. The genes are TRBV4-3 and TRBJ2-5; 8 positions match TRBD2. In DNA, the CDR3 is TGCGCCAGCAGCCGCCTGACTAGCGAAAAAGAGACCCAGTACTTC. Its protein product is CASSRLTSEKETQYF.